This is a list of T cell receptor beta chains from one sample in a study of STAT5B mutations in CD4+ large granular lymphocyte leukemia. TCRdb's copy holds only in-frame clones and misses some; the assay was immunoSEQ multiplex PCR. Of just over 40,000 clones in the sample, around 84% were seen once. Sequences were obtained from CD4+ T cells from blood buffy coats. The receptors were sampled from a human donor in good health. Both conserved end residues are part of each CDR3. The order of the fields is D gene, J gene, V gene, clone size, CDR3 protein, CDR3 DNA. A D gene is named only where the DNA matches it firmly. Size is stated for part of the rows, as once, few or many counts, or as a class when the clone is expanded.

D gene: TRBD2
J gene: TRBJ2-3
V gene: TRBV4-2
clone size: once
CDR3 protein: CASSQDLLRGGRVTDTQYF
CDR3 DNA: TGTGCCAGCAGCCAAGATCTCCTGCGGGGGGGCCGCGTCACAGATACGCAGTATTTT

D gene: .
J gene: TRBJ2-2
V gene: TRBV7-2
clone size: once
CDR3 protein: CASSFRSPDTGELFF
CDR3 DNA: TGTGCCAGCAGCTTCAGGAGTCCGGACACCGGGGAGCTGTTTTTT

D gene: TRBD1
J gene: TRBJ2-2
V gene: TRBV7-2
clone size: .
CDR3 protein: CASGGTDTGELFF
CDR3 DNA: TGTGCCAGCGGTGGGACAGACACCGGGGAGCTGTTTTTT

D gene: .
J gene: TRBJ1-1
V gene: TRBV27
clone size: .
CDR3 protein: CASRSSEHHTEAFF
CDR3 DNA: TGTGCCAGCAGATCCTCCGAACACCACACTGAAGCTTTCTTT

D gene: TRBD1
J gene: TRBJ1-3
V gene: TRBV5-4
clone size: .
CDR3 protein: CASSLALGQGGNTIYF
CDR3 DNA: TGTGCCAGCAGCTTGGCCCTGGGACAGGGGGGAAACACCATATATTTT

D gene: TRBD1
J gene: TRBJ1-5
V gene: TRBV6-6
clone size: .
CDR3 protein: CASRGQGSQPQHF
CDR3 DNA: TGTGCCAGCAGGGGACAGGGAAGTCAGCCCCAGCATTTT

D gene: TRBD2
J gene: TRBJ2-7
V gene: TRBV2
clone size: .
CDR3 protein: CASSGASGGGYEQYF
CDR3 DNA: TGTGCCAGCAGTGGGGCATCGGGAGGGGGCTACGAGCAGTACTTC

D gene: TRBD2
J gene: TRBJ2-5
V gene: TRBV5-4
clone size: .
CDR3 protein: CASSLSGGETQYF
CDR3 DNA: TGTGCCAGCAGTCTAAGCGGGGGGGAGACCCAGTACTTC

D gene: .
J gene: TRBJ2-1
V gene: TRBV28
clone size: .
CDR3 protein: CASNSAGAGYNEQFF
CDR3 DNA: TGTGCCAGCAACTCGGCAGGGGCCGGCTACAATGAGCAGTTCTTC

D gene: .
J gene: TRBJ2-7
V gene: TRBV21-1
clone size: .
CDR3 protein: CASSKIPLASEAPYEQYF
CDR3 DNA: TGTGCCAGCAGCAAAATTCCCCTGGCTAGCGAGGCTCCCTACGAGCAGTACTTC

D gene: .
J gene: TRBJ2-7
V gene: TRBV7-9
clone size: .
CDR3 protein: CASSFRTMREQYF
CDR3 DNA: TGTGCCAGCAGCTTCCGAACTATGCGCGAGCAGTACTTC

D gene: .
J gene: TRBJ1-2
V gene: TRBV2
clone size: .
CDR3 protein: CASSELFGRVANYGYTF
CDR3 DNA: TGTGCCAGCAGTGAACTATTTGGCAGGGTCGCTAACTATGGCTACACCTTC

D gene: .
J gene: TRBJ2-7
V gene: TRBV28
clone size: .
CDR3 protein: CASVSGDPAREQYF
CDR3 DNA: TGTGCCAGCGTGTCAGGGGACCCAGCCCGCGAGCAGTACTTC

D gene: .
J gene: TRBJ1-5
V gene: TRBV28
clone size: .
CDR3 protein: CASSLPNQPQHF
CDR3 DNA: TGTGCCAGCAGTTTGCCCAATCAGCCCCAGCATTTT

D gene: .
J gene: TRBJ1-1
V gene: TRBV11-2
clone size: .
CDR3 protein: CASSLDQGWSTEAFF
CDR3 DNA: TGTGCCAGCAGCTTAGATCAGGGGTGGAGCACTGAAGCTTTCTTT

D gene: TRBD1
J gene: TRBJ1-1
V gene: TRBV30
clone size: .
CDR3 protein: CAWITGGFTEAFF
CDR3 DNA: TGTGCCTGGATCACAGGGGGCTTCACTGAAGCTTTCTTT

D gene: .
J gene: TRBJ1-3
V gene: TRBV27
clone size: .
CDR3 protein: CASSWESSGNTIYF
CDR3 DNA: TGTGCCAGCAGTTGGGAGAGCTCTGGAAACACCATATATTTT

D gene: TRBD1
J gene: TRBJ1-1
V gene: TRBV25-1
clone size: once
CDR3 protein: CASSGDSDFEAFF
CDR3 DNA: TGTGCCAGCAGTGGGGACAGCGATTTTGAAGCTTTCTTT

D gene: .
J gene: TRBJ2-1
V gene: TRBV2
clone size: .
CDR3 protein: CASSEAQRGPNSNEQFF
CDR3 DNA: TGTGCCAGCAGTGAAGCGCAGAGGGGACCTAATTCCAATGAGCAGTTCTTC

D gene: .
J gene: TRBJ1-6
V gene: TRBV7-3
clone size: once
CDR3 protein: CASSFNRDNSPLHF
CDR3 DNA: TGTGCCAGCAGCTTTAACAGGGACAATTCACCCCTCCACTTT

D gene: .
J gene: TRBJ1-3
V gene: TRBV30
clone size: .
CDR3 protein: CAWSLKGNTIYF
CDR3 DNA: TGTGCCTGGAGTTTAAAGGGAAACACCATATATTTT

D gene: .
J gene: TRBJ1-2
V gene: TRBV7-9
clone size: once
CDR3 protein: CASSLAGKKDYGYTF
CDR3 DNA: TGTGCCAGCAGCTTAGCCGGGAAAAAGGACTATGGCTACACCTTC

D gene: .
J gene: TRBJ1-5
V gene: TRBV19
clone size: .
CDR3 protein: CASSIADNQPQHF
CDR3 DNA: TGTGCCAGTAGTATTGCAGACAATCAGCCCCAGCATTTT

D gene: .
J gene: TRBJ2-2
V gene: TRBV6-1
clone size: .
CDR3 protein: CASSDRPTGELFF
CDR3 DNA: TGTGCCAGCAGTGATAGGCCTACCGGAGAGCTGTTTTTT

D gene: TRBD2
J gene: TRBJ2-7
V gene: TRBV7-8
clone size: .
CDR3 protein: CASSLGEASGYYEQYF
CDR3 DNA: TGTGCCAGCAGCTTAGGGGAGGCTAGCGGGTACTACGAGCAGTACTTC

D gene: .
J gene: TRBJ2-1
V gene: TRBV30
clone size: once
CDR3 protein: CAWSRGSNEQFF
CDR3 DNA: TGTGCCTGGAGTCGGGGTTCGAATGAGCAGTTCTTC

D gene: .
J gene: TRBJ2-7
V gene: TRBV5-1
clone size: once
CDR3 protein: CASSLAAGGLYEQYF
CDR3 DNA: TGCGCCAGCAGCTTGGCGGCAGGGGGGCTCTACGAGCAGTACTTC

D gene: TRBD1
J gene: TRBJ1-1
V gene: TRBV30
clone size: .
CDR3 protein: CAWSWTGDMNTEAFF
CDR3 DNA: TGTGCCTGGAGTTGGACAGGGGACATGAACACTGAAGCTTTCTTT

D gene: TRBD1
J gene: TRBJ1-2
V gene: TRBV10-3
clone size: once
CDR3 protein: CAISESGTGEGYTF
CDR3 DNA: TGTGCCATCAGTGAGTCCGGGACAGGGGAAGGCTACACCTTC

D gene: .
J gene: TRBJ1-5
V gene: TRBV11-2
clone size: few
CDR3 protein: CASSLDSNDNQPQHF
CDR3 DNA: TGTGCCAGCAGTTTAGACAGCAATGACAATCAGCCCCAGCATTTT

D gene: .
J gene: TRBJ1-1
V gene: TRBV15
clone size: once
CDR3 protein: CATSRTVQSEAFF
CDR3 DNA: TGTGCCACCAGCAGGACAGTGCAGTCTGAAGCTTTCTTT

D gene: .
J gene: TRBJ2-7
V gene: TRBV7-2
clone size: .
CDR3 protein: CASSWDEGREQYF
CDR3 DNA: TGTGCCAGCAGCTGGGATGAAGGGCGGGAGCAGTACTTC

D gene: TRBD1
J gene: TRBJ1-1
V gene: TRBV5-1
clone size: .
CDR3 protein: CASSNRTGGTEAFF
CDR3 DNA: TGCGCCAGCAGCAACCGGACAGGGGGCACTGAAGCTTTCTTT

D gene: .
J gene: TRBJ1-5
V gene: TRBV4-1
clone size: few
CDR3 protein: CASSQEEADQPQHF
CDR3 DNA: TGCGCCAGCAGCCAAGAAGAGGCTGATCAGCCCCAGCATTTT

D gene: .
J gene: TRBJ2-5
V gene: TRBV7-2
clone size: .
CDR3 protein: CASSLTASYLGSETQYF
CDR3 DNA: TGTGCCAGCAGCTTAACGGCATCGTACCTCGGGTCGGAGACCCAGTACTTC

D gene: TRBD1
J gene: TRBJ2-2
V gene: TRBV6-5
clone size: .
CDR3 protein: CASSYRQGAPTGELFF
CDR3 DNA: TGTGCCAGCAGTTACCGGCAGGGGGCGCCCACCGGGGAGCTGTTTTTT

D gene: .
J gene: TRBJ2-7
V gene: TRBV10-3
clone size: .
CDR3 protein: CAISERTNNYEQYF
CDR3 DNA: TGTGCCATCAGTGAAAGGACTAACAACTACGAGCAGTACTTC